One sample yielded the 20 T cell receptor beta chains listed below, sequenced in a study of T cell repertoires in cytomegalovirus infection. Each CDR3 protein is one row after TCRdb ran MiXCR on the reads. The sample includes a few hundred thousand distinct CDR3 sequences, 15% to 20% seen only once; the top ten take over 40%. Sequencing was done on a sample of CD8+ T cells from PBMCs. These receptors came from a human donor in good health (CMV status not recorded). Some clones in this sample may be carry-over from other donors' samples.

This chain uses TRBV5-6 with TRBJ2-2; D gene unclear. Germline V gene data show CDR1 as SGHDT and CDR2 as YYEEEE. Trimming removed 4 bases from V and 5 bases from J, with 15 bases in between. The CDR3 is 15 residues long. CDR3 sequence reads: CASSPQVSYTGELFF. The CDR3 DNA is TGTGCCAGCAGCCCCCAGGTGTCCTATACCGGGGAGCTGTTTTTT.

This clonotype was counted only a few times. The chain has TRBV2 and TRBJ2-1; 10 bases agree with TRBD2. Looked up from germline, CDR1 is SNHLY and CDR2 is FYNNEI. With V trimmed by 4 bases and J by 4 bases, 4 bases remained unmatched. This CDR3 comprises 15 residues. The CDR3 nucleotides are TGTGCCAGCAGTGGAGCGGGGGGGGTGTACAATGAGCAGTTCTTC. Encoded protein: CASSGAGGVYNEQFF.

This chain links TRBV5-4 with TRBJ1-2, with a tentative D call TRBD1 (6 bases). The length of the CDR3 is 15 residues. V was clipped by 5 bases and J by 6 bases, with 20 bases between them. Germline V gene sequence: CDR1 SGHNT, CDR2 YYREEE (reference sequence). The CDR3 DNA follows: TGTGCCAGCAGTCAAGGAGGGGGAGTGATTGATGGCTACACCTTC. This translates into CASSQGGGVIDGYTF.

This clonotype was recorded a few times. The chain links TRBV28 to TRBJ2-6; unclear D gene. This CDR3 spans 14 amino acids. Germline CDR1 reads MDHEN; CDR2 reads SYDVKM. V was pared by 10 bases and J by 1 base, with 11 bases between. The CDR3 region is CATHEESGANVLTF. The CDR3 DNA sequence: TGTGCCACCCACGAAGAATCTGGGGCCAACGTCCTGACTTTC. Full variable domain (rest looked up from reference TRBV28 and TRBJ2-6): DVKVTQSSRYLVKRTGEKVFLECVQDMDHENMFWYRQDPGLGLRLIYFSYDVKMKEKGDIPEGYSVSREKKERFSLILESASTNQTSMYLCATHEESGANVLTFGAGSRLTVL.

This clonotype appeared many times. The CDR3 sequence: CAAAGTGGSSGNTIYF. The CDR3 bases are TGTGCCGCCGCTGGGACAGGGGGCTCTAGCGGAAACACCATATATTTT. The chain recombines TRBV10-3 with TRBJ1-3, with 12 bases aligning to TRBD1. Germline CDR1 reads ENHRY; CDR2 reads SYGVKD. V gave up 11 bases and J gave up 4 bases; unmatched junction bases: 12. The CDR3 runs 16 residues.

The genes are TRBV5-5 and TRBJ2-2; D is unresolved. The CDR3 contains 12 residues. The germline CDR1 and CDR2 sequences are SGHKS and YYEKEE (reference sequence). Deletions cut 3 bases from V and 5 bases from J, with 5 bases between. The CDR3 spells CASSWRTGELFF. CDR3 DNA sequence: TGTGCCAGCAGCTGGCGAACCGGGGAGCTGTTTTTT.

Points on this clonotype: A much larger clone lies one base from this, so it may be a read error. The chain is built from TRBV7-6 and TRBJ2-1, with D unresolved. Germline CDR1 and CDR2: SGHVS and FNYEAQ. The V end was cut by 1 base, the J end by 3 bases, with 13 bases between. The CDR3 sequence is 16 residues long. In nucleotides, the CDR3 is TGTGCCAGCAGCTTAGGTAGGGCCTCGTACTACAATGAGCAGTTCTTC. Amino acids: CASSLGRASYYNEQFF.

This chain uses TRBV12-3 or TRBV12-4 with TRBJ1-1; maybe TRBD1 (6 bases). The CDR3 sequence is 13 residues long. Trimming removed 3 bases at V and 7 bases at J, with 12 bases between. The CDR3 loop reads CASSLGAAGEAFF. The CDR3 region has the DNA TGTGCCAGCAGTTTGGGGGCAGCCGGTGAAGCTTTCTTT.

A few counts support this clonotype. J is TRBJ2-5 and V is TRBV6-1; 8 bases fit TRBD1. This CDR3 region has 16 residues. V was clipped by 3 bases and J by 2 bases; unmatched bases: 8. Germline V gene data show CDR1 as MNHNS and CDR2 as SASEGT. CDR3 sequence (DNA): TGTGCCAGCAGTGAGAGGCCAGGGGGCCTTCAAGAGACCCAGTACTTC. Translated: CASSERPGGLQETQYF.

Ten or more counts support this clonotype. The chain carries TRBV7-2 and TRBJ2-3; TRBD2 might be the D (6 bases). Germline CDR1 and CDR2: SGHTA and FQGNSA. V lost 2 bases and J lost 3, with 15 bases in between. The CDR3 loop spans 16 amino acids. The CDR3 sequence is CASSLRGGVLTDTQYF. The DNA for the CDR3 is TGTGCCAGCAGCTTAAGGGGCGGGGTTTTGACAGATACGCAGTATTTT.

This chain uses TRBV28 with TRBJ2-7; tentatively, D is TRBD2 (7 bases). The V gene's germline CDR1 is MDHEN and CDR2 SYDVKM. The V and J ends lost 6 bases and 4 bases respectively, with 16 bases between them. This CDR3 spans 14 amino acids. CDR3 region: CASSWGGSGYEQYF. DNA for the CDR3: TGTGCCAGCAGCTGGGGGGGCTCGGGGTACGAGCAGTACTTC.

The sample holds a few counts of this clonotype. The chain couples TRBV20-1 to TRBJ2-3; D possibly corresponds to TRBD2 (5 bases). Germline V gives CDR1 DFQATT, CDR2 SNEGSKA (reference sequence). V was shortened by 6 bases and J by 2 bases, with 15 bases between the two germline ends. The CDR3 is 14 residues long. The CDR3 nucleotides read TGCAGTGCAAACTTTATCGACTACACAGATACGCAGTATTTT. Translation: CSANFIDYTDTQYF.

This clonotype was seen a few times. This chain links TRBV7-9 with TRBJ2-7, with no clear D. Germline V CDR1 and CDR2: SEHNR, FQNEAQ (reference sequence). This CDR3 region has 11 residues. The ends were cut back, 6 bases at V and 7 bases at J, with 10 bases in the middle. The DNA of the CDR3 is TGTGCCAGCAGTCTAACGAGGGAGCAGTACTTC. It is translated as CASSLTREQYF.

This chain connects TRBV6-1 to TRBJ2-1; 7 nucleotides agree with TRBD1. Germline assignment: CDR1 MNHNS and CDR2 SASEGT. The CDR3 loop spans 14 amino acids. V lost 3 bases and J lost 4; bases outside the gene matches: 3. In DNA form, the CDR3 reads TGTGCCAGCAGTGACCACAGGGGATACAATGAGCAGTTCTTC. Encoded protein: CASSDHRGYNEQFF.

This clonotype was counted ten times or more. The chain links TRBV7-9 to TRBJ1-4; a possible D gene is TRBD1 (6 bases). Germline CDR1 SEHNR, CDR2 FQNEAQ (reference sequence). Trimming stripped 5 bases from V and 0 bases from J, with 13 bases between. The CDR3 loop spans 16 amino acids. In DNA, the CDR3 is TGTGCCAGCAGCACCCGGACAGCCGCAACTAATGAAAAACTGTTTTTT. Translated, it gives CASSTRTAATNEKLFF.

This clonotype was seen only a few times. The V gene is TRBV19, the J gene TRBJ2-7; D possibly corresponds to TRBD1 (6 bases). The CDR3 is 16 residues long. The ends were cut back, 0 bases at V and 3 bases at J, with 15 bases in the middle. The germline V gene encodes CDR1 LNHDA and CDR2 SQIVND (reference sequence). The CDR3, as DNA: TGTGCCAGTAGTATAGATGGGGCTGGGGGCTACTACGAGCAGTACTTC. Translation: CASSIDGAGGYYEQYF.

The sample holds many counts of this clonotype. V and J are TRBV11-1 and TRBJ2-2, with 8 bases that match TRBD1. The ends lost 4 bases at V and 2 bases at J; junction bases unmatched: 6. This CDR3 comprises 16 residues. From germline, CDR1 is SGHAT and CDR2 FQDESV (reference sequence). CDR3 sequence (DNA): TGTGCCAGCAGCTCGGACAGGGTGATCAACACCGGGGAGCTGTTTTTT. Amino acids: CASSSDRVINTGELFF.

Ten or more counts support this clonotype. The junction departs from the called germline gene at one end, perhaps through a read error. This chain connects TRBV7-7 to TRBJ2-5; 12 bases line up with TRBD1. The CDR3 consists of 17 residues. CDR1 is SSHAT, CDR2 FNYEAQ, per germline (reference sequence). The CDR3 reads CASSLRDRGRGEETQYF. The CDR3 coding sequence is TGTGCTAGCAGCCTCCGGGACAGGGGGCGCGGGGAAGAGACCCAGTACTTC.

This clonotype was observed many times. The chain links TRBV6-5 to TRBJ1-4; a weak D match, TRBD1 (6 bases). From germline, CDR1 is MNHEY and CDR2 SVGAGI. This CDR3 is 15 amino acids long. The V end lost 2 bases, the J end lost 3 bases, and 10 bases lay between the germline ends. DNA of the CDR3: TGTGCCAGCAGTTACGTCGCAGGGGCTAATGAAAAACTGTTTTTT. As protein: CASSYVAGANEKLFF.

The chain combines TRBV20-1 with TRBJ1-1; 8 nucleotides line up with TRBD1. This CDR3 has 16 residues. V lost 0 bases, J lost 0 bases, and 6 bases stayed unmatched. Germline CDR1 DFQATT, CDR2 SNEGSKA (reference sequence). DNA of the CDR3: TGCAGTGCTAGAGATCTGGCAGGGGGCATGAACACTGAAGCTTTCTTT. Translation: CSARDLAGGMNTEAFF.